This T cell receptor beta chain comes out of a study of cytomegalovirus exposure and HLA in healthy donors. The J segment lost 3 bases and the V segment lost 2 bases, leaving 10 bases of the junction unmatched. The CDR3 extends over 16 amino acids. Germline V CDR1 and CDR2: LNHNV, YYDKDF (reference sequence). Clones were sequenced by immunoSEQ multiplex PCR, and TCRdb holds only the in-frame ones, with some missing. Of around 150,000 clones listed, 85% are singletons. Sequencing was done on a sample of PBMCs. This clonotype was obtained from a man aged 25 to 40 in good health and CMV-seropositive. The V gene is TRBV15, the J gene TRBJ2-7; 7 nucleotides agree with TRBD1. Here the CDR3 reads CATSRSVNRGLYEQYF. CDR3 nucleotides: TGTGCCACCAGCAGATCGGTTAACAGGGGCCTCTACGAGCAGTACTTC.